This T cell receptor beta chain was captured in a study of blood T cell repertoires in COVID-19. For the study at large: T cells, B-cell-depleted T cells, or PBMCs provided the cDNA or gDNA that served as material.

Sequencing used immunoSEQ multiplex PCR; TCRdb keeps in-frame clones, though not all of them. The repertoire consists of 240,000 or so clones, with about three quarters occurring once and the leading ten covering approximately 3.2%. There are 15 residues in the CDR3. The J segment lost 0 bases and the V segment lost 7 bases, leaving 6 bases of the junction unmatched. Per germline, CDR1 LNHDA and CDR2 SQIVND (reference sequence). This clonotype originated in a woman aged 80 or older with acute or convalescent COVID-19. Material: peripheral blood. The rearrangement links TRBV19 to TRBJ1-5; 7 bases are a match to TRBD1. The CDR3 DNA sequence: TGTGCCAGTAACTCCGACAGGGCTAGCAATCAGCCCCAGCATTTT. Its protein product is CASNSDRASNQPQHF.